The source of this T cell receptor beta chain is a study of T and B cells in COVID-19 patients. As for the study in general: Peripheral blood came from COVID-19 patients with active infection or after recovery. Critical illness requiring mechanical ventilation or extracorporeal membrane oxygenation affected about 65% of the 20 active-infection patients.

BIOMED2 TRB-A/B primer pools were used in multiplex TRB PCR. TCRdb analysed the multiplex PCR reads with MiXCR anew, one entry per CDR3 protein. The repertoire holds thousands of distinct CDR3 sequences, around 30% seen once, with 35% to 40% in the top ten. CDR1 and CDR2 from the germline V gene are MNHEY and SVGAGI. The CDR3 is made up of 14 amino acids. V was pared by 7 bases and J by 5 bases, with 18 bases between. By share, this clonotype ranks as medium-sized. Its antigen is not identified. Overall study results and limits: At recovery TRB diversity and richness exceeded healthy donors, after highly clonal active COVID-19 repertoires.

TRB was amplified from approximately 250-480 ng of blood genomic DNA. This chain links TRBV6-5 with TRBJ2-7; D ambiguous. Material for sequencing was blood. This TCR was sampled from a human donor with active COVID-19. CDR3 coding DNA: TGTGCCAGCACTAAAACCTTAGGTCCACACGAGCAGTACTTC. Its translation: CASTKTLGPHEQYF.